The clone carrying this T cell receptor beta chain was seen once. Produced via immunoSEQ multiplex PCR; TCRdb's table is partial and in-frame only. The sample contains about 250,000 clones, 70% to 90% of which appear only once. This record comes from a study of blood T cell repertoires in COVID-19. Study summary: COVID-19 samples, acute and convalescent, were from the United States, Italy and Spain.

The germline V gene has CDR1 SGHRS and CDR2 YFSETQ. The CDR3 sequence is 18 residues long. V trimming: 4 bases; J trimming: 2 bases; junction bases outside the gene matches: 12. V usage is TRBV5-1 and J usage is TRBJ2-3; the match to TRBD2 covers 11 bases. The TCR sequence derives from a man younger than 30 with active or convalescent COVID-19. Sample: peripheral blood. CDR3 nucleotides: TGCGCCAGCAGCCCCGGGACTAGCGGAACGCGGGCCACAGATACGCAGTATTTT. Protein product: CASSPGTSGTRATDTQYF.